The sequence of this TCR beta chain was determined in a study of blood T cell repertoires in COVID-19. Study-level information: Sources were T cells, B-cell-depleted T cells, or PBMCs; the material itself was cDNA or gDNA.

CDR1 is SGHRS and CDR2 is YFSETQ in the germline V gene. V was clipped by 3 bases and J by 5 bases; unmatched bases: 7. The CDR3 spans 14 residues. Per the original methods: How many nucleated cells were present was estimated from reference gene primer amplification. Sequenced by immunoSEQ multiplex PCR; TCRdb stores in-frame clones only, minus some. The V and J calls and clone size come from that table; D and trimming were worked out from the DNA. The table shows some 260,000 clones, with around 87% occurring only once. Individuals drawn from 24 US areas were about 18 to 90 years old. This clone was seen only once.

The receptor was isolated from a woman aged 25 to 39 with acute COVID-19. What was sequenced was PBMCs or T cells enriched from blood (not recorded which). The V gene is TRBV5-1, the J gene TRBJ2-7; TRBD1 agrees at 8 bases. CDR3 in amino acids: CASSSRQGIDEQYF. As DNA, the CDR3 is TGCGCCAGCAGCTCCAGACAGGGGATCGACGAGCAGTACTTC.